Listed below are T cell receptor beta chains from one sample, sequenced in a study of T cell repertoires in cytomegalovirus infection. Which antigens these TCRs recognize remains unknown. In TCRdb, the reads were re-called with MiXCR into one record per CDR3 protein. This table has fewer than 650,000 distinct CDR3 sequences, about 39% appearing once. Sequenced material: cultured PBMCs, taken from culture after CMV antigen stimulation. These receptors were obtained from a human donor in good health (CMV status not recorded). Some clones in this sample may be carry-over from other donors' samples. CDR3s include the opening cysteine and the closing phenylalanine or tryptophan. Fields, in order: CDR3 protein, CDR3 DNA, D gene, V gene, clone size, J gene. D genes are given only for firm matches. Size values are once, few and many counts, or a class for expanded clones, and some rows have none.

CASSLWDVETGELFF,TGTGCCAGCAGCTTATGGGACGTCGAGACCGGGGAGCTGTTTTTT,-,TRBV7-2,few,TRBJ2-2
CATSRDRGVNQPQHF,TGTGCCACCAGCAGAGATAGGGGAGTAAATCAGCCCCAGCATTTT,-,TRBV15,-,TRBJ1-5
CASSNLRRGLNEQFF,TGTGCCAGCAGCAACCTGAGGCGGGGCCTCAATGAGCAGTTCTTC,-,TRBV7-9,-,TRBJ2-1
CASSPSRWMGTEAFF,TGTGCCAGCAGCCCTAGCCGCTGGATGGGAACTGAAGCTTTCTTT,-,TRBV7-9,-,TRBJ1-1
CASSFRNTGELFF,TGTGCCAGCAGCTTTCGGAACACCGGGGAGCTGTTTTTT,-,TRBV12-3/TRBV12-4,many,TRBJ2-2
CANSLGHSPDTQYF,TGTGCCAACAGCCTGGGACATTCCCCGGATACGCAGTATTTT,-,TRBV7-2,-,TRBJ2-3
CASSQDSPETQYF,TGTGCCAGCAGCCAAGACAGCCCCGAGACCCAGTACTTC,-,TRBV7-8,-,TRBJ2-5
CASSLVLGLANEQFF,TGTGCCAGCAGCTTAGTTCTAGGCCTAGCCAATGAGCAGTTCTTC,-,TRBV11-2,-,TRBJ2-1
CASSMGGGGEQYF,TGTGCCAGTAGTATGGGAGGGGGCGGGGAGCAGTACTTC,-,TRBV19,-,TRBJ2-7
CASSFNTQQETQYF,TGTGCCAGCAGTTTTAACACCCAACAAGAGACCCAGTACTTC,-,TRBV12-3/TRBV12-4,few,TRBJ2-5
CASSLRPGESSYNEQFF,TGTGCCAGCAGCTTAAGGCCAGGGGAAAGCTCCTACAATGAGCAGTTCTTC,-,TRBV7-6,few,TRBJ2-1
CAISEDRGRGEKLFF,TGTGCCATCAGTGAGGACAGGGGGCGCGGTGAAAAACTGTTTTTT,TRBD1,TRBV10-3,-,TRBJ1-4
CASSLTGGSPYNEQFF,TGTGCCAGCAGCCTAACGGGCGGGTCCCCATACAATGAGCAGTTCTTC,-,TRBV7-8,few,TRBJ2-1
CASSPSVTGRELKFF,TGTGCCAGCAGCCCTAGTGTCACGGGAAGGGAACTAAAGTTCTTC,-,TRBV7-2,many,TRBJ2-1
CASSFKGKYTDTQYF,TGTGCCAGCAGTTTTAAGGGGAAGTACACAGATACGCAGTATTTT,-,TRBV12-3/TRBV12-4,-,TRBJ2-3
CASSLVEAGEQFF,TGTGCCAGCAGCTTAGTTGAAGCAGGCGAGCAGTTCTTC,-,TRBV7-8,few,TRBJ2-1
CASSSQTGAGYEQYF,TGTGCCAGCAGCTCCCAGACAGGGGCAGGCTACGAGCAGTACTTC,TRBD1,TRBV7-2,few,TRBJ2-7
CASRPNDDYGYTF,TGTGCCAGCAGACCTAACGACGACTATGGCTACACCTTC,-,TRBV12-3/TRBV12-4,-,TRBJ1-2
CASSGTGSSSGANVLTF,TGTGCCAGCAGTGGGACAGGGTCCTCCTCTGGGGCCAACGTCCTGACTTTC,TRBD1,TRBV6-1,-,TRBJ2-6
CASSSQSGRVGTVEQFF,TGTGCCAGCAGTTCCCAAAGCGGGAGGGTTGGGACAGTTGAGCAGTTCTTC,TRBD2,TRBV2,-,TRBJ2-1
CASSLMRGQGARANEKLFF,TGTGCCAGCAGCTTAATGCGCGGACAGGGGGCAAGAGCTAATGAAAAACTGTTTTTT,TRBD1,TRBV11-2,-,TRBJ1-4
CASSALGGRAEAFF,TGCGCCAGCAGCGCGTTAGGGGGTAGAGCTGAAGCTTTCTTT,-,TRBV5-1,-,TRBJ1-1
CASSPGTRLIPGGTQYF,TGTGCCAGCAGCCCCGGGACTAGGCTCATCCCGGGGGGTACGCAGTATTTT,TRBD2,TRBV7-8,many,TRBJ2-3